Listed here are 6 T cell receptor beta chains from one sample, sequenced in a study of cytomegalovirus exposure and HLA in healthy donors. PCR employed 60 Vbeta and 13 Jbeta primers. TCRdb keeps only in-frame clones here, not all; method: immunoSEQ multiplex PCR. The data hold around 110,000 clones, with 65% to 80% observed a single time. The sequencing input was PBMCs. The receptors were sampled from a man aged 25 to 40 in good health and CMV-seropositive.

Only a few counts were recorded for this clone. V gene TRBV10-3 combines with J gene TRBJ2-7, with 7 bases that match TRBD1. The germline gives CDR1 ENHRY, CDR2 SYGVKD. The CDR3 is 14 amino acids. V shed 6 bases and J 2 bases; nucleotides not matched to a gene: 7. The CDR3 reads CAISDRDSAYEQYF. For the CDR3, the DNA is TGTGCCATCAGCGACCGGGACAGCGCCTACGAGCAGTACTTC.

V is TRBV19 and J is TRBJ1-2; D not certain. The CDR3 totals 11 residues. The germline CDR1 and CDR2 sequences are LNHDA and SQIVND (reference sequence). Deletions cut 1 base from V and 6 bases from J, with 3 bases between. In DNA form, the CDR3 reads TGTGCCAGTAGTATAGCGGATGGCTACACCTTC. This encodes CASSIADGYTF.

This sequence joins TRBV11-2 and TRBJ2-1; the D gene is possibly TRBD2 (5 bases). The CDR3 has 12 residues. V shed 5 bases and J shed 8 bases, with 10 bases lying between them. Germline loops: CDR1 SGHAT, CDR2 FQNNGV. The CDR3: CASSPWRDEQFF. The CDR3 DNA reads as TGTGCCAGCAGCCCCTGGCGGGATGAGCAGTTCTTC. The full variable domain, completed using reference TRBV11-2 and TRBJ2-1, is EAGVAQSPRYKIIEKRQSVAFWCNPISGHATLYWYQQILGQGPKLLIQFQNNGVVDDSQLPKDRFSAERLKGVDSTLKIQPAKLEDSAVYLCASSPWRDEQFFGPGTRLTVL.

The CDR3 DNA follows: TGTGCCAGCAGTTTTCGGTGGAGCGACGAGCAGTACTTC. This encodes CASSFRWSDEQYF. The V call is TRBV27, the J call TRBJ2-7; D not resolved. Germline V lookup: CDR1 MNHEY, CDR2 SMNVEV (reference sequence). The CDR3 has 13 residues. V lost 3 bases to trimming and J lost 5 bases, with 11 bases between them.

This chain links TRBV5-4 with TRBJ1-2; weak D call: TRBD1 (6 bases). Trimming stripped 4 bases from V and 0 bases from J, with 13 bases between. This CDR3 is built from 15 residues. Germline V lookup: CDR1 SGHNT, CDR2 YYREEE (reference sequence). CDR3 protein: CASSNRASANYGYTF. CDR3 DNA: TGTGCCAGCAGCAACAGGGCATCCGCTAACTATGGCTACACCTTC.

This chain joins TRBV28 and TRBJ2-1, with 7 bases fitting TRBD2. Per the germline V gene, CDR1 is MDHEN and CDR2 is SYDVKM. V lost 4 bases to trimming and J lost 4 bases; unmatched junction nucleotides: 10. This CDR3 contains 16 residues. DNA for the CDR3: TGTGCCAGCAGTTACTGGGCGGGGGAGTATTACAATGAGCAGTTCTTC. This gives the protein CASSYWAGEYYNEQFF.